The 15 T cell receptor beta chains below come from one sample, sequenced in a study of tissue T cells after allogeneic stem cell transplantation. Sequencing was performed with immunoSEQ multiplex PCR; in TCRdb, only in-frame clones are kept and a portion is missing. This sample yields roughly 7,300 clones, of which 50% are seen a single time; approximately 12% belongs to the top ten. Time point in this sample: mouse harvest day 7 after allogeneic transplant. Mouse grafts combined 10^7 T-cell-depleted bone marrow cells with 10^6 splenic CD5+ T cells. The sample comprised lymph node tissue. These receptor sequences come from a female BALB/c mouse given C57BL/6 T cells with graft-versus-host disease after an allogeneic hematopoietic cell transplant.

This clone was seen only a few times. Gene names refer to mouse genes. The CDR3 extends 1 residue past the end of the read, so its final part is completed from the germline J gene. V and J are TRBV1 and TRBJ2-2, with 8 bases lining up with TRBD2. V lost 0 bases to trimming and J lost 3 bases; unmatched junction nucleotides: 6. This CDR3 has 17 amino acids. The germline V gene has CDR1 NSQYPW and CDR2 LRSPGD (reference sequence). The sequenced part of the CDR3 DNA is TGCACCTGCAGTGCAGATCTCCTGGGGGGATACACCGGGCAGCTCTAC. Residues: CTCSADLLGGYTGQLY. In full, the CDR3 reads CTCSADLLGGYTGQLYF.

This clone has a handful of counts. Genes and germline are mouse. The part of the CDR3 DNA that was read is TGCTCCAGCAGTCCGACTGCAAACACCGGGCAGCTCTAC. It codes for CSSSPTANTGQLY. The whole CDR3 region reads CSSSPTANTGQLYF. This chain joins TRBV23 and TRBJ2-2; no check of the table's D call, TRBD2, against the DNA was made. The observed sequence ends 1 residue before the CDR3 terminus, with the missing tail filled in from the germline J gene. The CDR3 totals 14 residues. Germline V gene data show CDR1 as KGHTA and CDR2 as FQNQQP.

A word on this clone: The germline and genes are mouse ones. The read halts 1 residue ahead of the CDR3 end, with the missing end drawn from the germline J gene. J is TRBJ1-6 and V is TRBV26, with D hard to call. TRBJ1-6 qualifies as an ORF whose function is uncertain. The V gene lost 3 bases and the J gene lost 5 bases, with 5 bases spanning the gap. Germline CDR1 is KGHPV and CDR2 is FQNQEV (reference sequence). The CDR3 sequence is 13 residues long. The sequenced CDR3 bases are TGTGCCAGCAGTCTCGCAGATAATTCGCCCCTCTAC. It codes for CASSLADNSPLY. The entire CDR3 sequence reads CASSLADNSPLYF.

Regarding this clone: The germline and genes are mouse ones. The CDR3 is cut off 1 residue early in the read; its end comes from the germline J gene. V is TRBV1 and J is TRBJ2-5; 8 bases map to TRBD2. Trimming removed 3 bases from V and 4 bases from J; junction bases left unmatched: 0. The CDR3 is made up of 13 amino acids. Per the germline V gene, CDR1 is NSQYPW and CDR2 is LRSPGD (reference sequence). The part of the CDR3 DNA that was read is TGCACCTGCAGTGCTGGGGGGGAAGACACCCAGTAC. Its translation: CTCSAGGEDTQY. The CDR3 as a whole reads CTCSAGGEDTQYF.

This clone was observed a few times. Gene names follow the mouse nomenclature. The observed sequence ends 1 residue before the CDR3 terminus, with the missing tail filled in from the germline J gene. This chain connects TRBV26 to TRBJ2-7; TRBD1 is a possible D gene (7 bases). Germline CDR1 and CDR2: KGHPV and FQNQEV (reference sequence). V lost 2 bases, J lost 7 bases, and 12 bases lay in between. The CDR3 totals 13 residues. CDR3 DNA (partial): TGTGCCAGCAGTCTGATAGGGGGCAGCGAACAGTAC. It is translated as CASSLIGGSEQY. In full, the CDR3 reads CASSLIGGSEQYF.

As concerns this clone: The junction departs from the called germline gene at one end, perhaps through a read error. Mouse gene names apply. Sequencing ends 1 residue short of the CDR3 end; the germline J gene provides the rest. The chain carries TRBV19 and TRBJ1-1, with unresolved D. Germline CDR1 reads FNHDT; CDR2 reads SITEND (reference sequence). CDR3 length: 14 residues. Here the CDR3 reads CVSSIKAENTEVFF. The DNA read from the CDR3 is TGTGTCAGCAGTATAAAGGCAGAAAACACAGAAGTCTTC.

Note on this clone: The listed genes are named as in mouse. The CDR3 end is not reached by the read, which stops 1 residue before it; the germline J gene fills it in. Additional DNA sequences in this sample encode the identical CDR3. The chain joins TRBV13-2 to TRBJ2-1; D is possibly TRBD2 (7 bases). Deletions cut 1 base from V and 4 bases from J, with 12 bases between. This CDR3 spans 15 amino acids. Germline CDR1 NNHNN, CDR2 SYGAGS (reference sequence). The CDR3 loop is CASGDKGGEYAEQFF. The CDR3 bases that were read are TGTGCCAGCGGTGATAAGGGGGGGGAGTATGCTGAGCAGTTC.

As concerns this clone: Genes and germline are mouse. The CDR3 extends 1 residue past the end of the read, so its final part is completed from the germline J gene. The chain links TRBV13-2 to TRBJ2-1; 7 bases line up with TRBD2. The CDR3 is made up of 15 amino acids. The junction had 3 bases not matched to a gene; V was cut back by 0 bases and J by 3 bases. CDR1 NNHNN and CDR2 SYGAGS come from the germline V gene (reference sequence). CDR3: CASGDGWGVYAEQFF. Incomplete CDR3 DNA: TGTGCCAGCGGTGATGGATGGGGGGTCTATGCTGAGCAGTTC.

A note on this clone: The genes and germline here are from mouse. The CDR3 end falls 1 residue outside the read, so it is completed with the germline J gene. The rearrangement links TRBV13-2 to TRBJ1-1; D gene uncertain. V lost 5 bases and J lost 0, with 5 bases in between. The CDR3 length is 12 residues. Germline V lookup: CDR1 NNHNN, CDR2 SYGAGS (reference sequence). The sequenced CDR3 bases are TGTGCCAGCGGGCATCCAAACACAGAAGTCTTC. Protein: CASGHPNTEVF. The whole CDR3 sequence is CASGHPNTEVFF.

In this sample, this clone turned up a few times. Any gene name here is a mouse gene name. The CDR3 is cut off 1 residue early in the read; its end comes from the germline J gene. The rearrangement joins TRBV3 to TRBJ2-1; 7 positions match TRBD2. Germline V gives CDR1 SNHLY, CDR2 FYNGKV (reference sequence). V trimming: 4 bases; J trimming: 3 bases; junction bases outside the gene matches: 3. The CDR3 length is 14 residues. The covered CDR3 bases are TGTGCCAGCAGCTGGACTGGTGCCTATGCTGAGCAGTTC. It is translated as CASSWTGAYAEQF. The full CDR3 protein reads CASSWTGAYAEQFF.

This clone showed up just a few times. Mouse germline and gene names are used. The read falls 1 residue short of the CDR3 end, and the missing part is taken from the germline J gene. The J gene is TRBJ2-2, the V gene TRBV5, with TRBD1 matching 9 bases. Germline V CDR1 and CDR2: LGHNA, YNLKQL (reference sequence). With V trimmed by 4 bases and J by 4 bases, 7 bases remained unmatched. The length of the CDR3 is 16 residues. This CDR3 is CASSPGTGKGTGQLYF. Partial CDR3 DNA: TGTGCCAGCAGCCCTGGGACAGGGAAGGGCACCGGGCAGCTCTAC.

As for this clone: The listed genes are named as in mouse. The read terminates 1 residue before the CDR3 end, so the remaining end is supplied by the germline J gene. This rearrangement joins TRBV2 to TRBJ2-3; 8 bases line up with TRBD1. This CDR3 contains 15 residues. V dropped 2 bases and J dropped 2; count of bases not matched to a gene: 3. Germline V gene lookup returns CDR1 LGHNA and CDR2 YSYQKL. CDR3 protein: CASSQRQGYAETLYF. The part of the CDR3 DNA that was read is TGTGCCAGCAGCCAAAGACAGGGGTATGCAGAAACGCTGTAT.

Points on this clone: Here the gene names and germline are mouse. The CDR3: CASSPRLGGYEQYF. CDR3 bases read: TGTGCCAGCAGTCCTCGACTGGGGGGTTATGAACAGTAC. The rearrangement uses TRBV26 and TRBJ2-7, with 10 bases aligning to TRBD2. The CDR3 end falls 1 residue outside the read, so it is completed with the germline J gene. V was clipped by 4 bases and J by 4 bases; unmatched bases: 4. The germline V gene encodes CDR1 KGHPV and CDR2 FQNQEV (reference sequence). This CDR3 contains 14 residues.

To note about this clone: Mouse gene names and germline throughout. Read sequence stops 1 residue before the CDR3 end, and the germline J gene provides the missing end. The rearrangement joins TRBV16 to TRBJ1-1; D gene uncertain. The CDR3 length is 13 residues. The V end was cut by 5 bases, the J end by 0 bases, with 7 bases between. Germline V lookup: CDR1 SGHSA, CDR2 FRNQAP. The DNA read from the CDR3 is TGTGCAAGCAGCCCAGGCTCAAACACAGAAGTCTTC. This gives the protein CASSPGSNTEVF. The whole CDR3 protein is CASSPGSNTEVFF.

Regarding this clone: Gene names follow the mouse nomenclature. The read is 1 residue too short to cover the CDR3 end, so that end is filled in from the germline J gene. The chain links TRBV5 to TRBJ2-5; 10 bases align to TRBD2. In germline, CDR1 is LGHNA, CDR2 YNLKQL (reference sequence). V lost 2 bases, J lost 0 bases, and 2 bases stayed unmatched. The CDR3 length is 16 residues. The CDR3 reads CASSQTGGGNQDTQYF. CDR3 bases read: TGTGCCAGCAGCCAAACTGGGGGGGGTAACCAAGACACCCAGTAC.